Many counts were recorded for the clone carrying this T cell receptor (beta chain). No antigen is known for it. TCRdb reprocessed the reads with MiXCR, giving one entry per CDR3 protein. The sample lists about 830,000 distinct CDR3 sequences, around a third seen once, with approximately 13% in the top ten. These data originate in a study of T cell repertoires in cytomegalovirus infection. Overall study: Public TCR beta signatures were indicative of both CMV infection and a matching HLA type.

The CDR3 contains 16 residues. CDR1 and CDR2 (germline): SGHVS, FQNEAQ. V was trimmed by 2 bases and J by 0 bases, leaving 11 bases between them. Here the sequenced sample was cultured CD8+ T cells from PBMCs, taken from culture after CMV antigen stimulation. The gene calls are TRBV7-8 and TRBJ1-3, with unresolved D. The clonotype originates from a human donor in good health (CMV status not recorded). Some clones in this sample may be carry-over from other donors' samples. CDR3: CASSLFSGLSGNTIYF. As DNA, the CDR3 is TGTGCCAGCAGCTTATTCTCTGGCCTCTCTGGAAACACCATATATTTT.